These T cell receptor beta chains were read from a single sample in a study of blood T cell repertoires in COVID-19. Some clones are missing from TCRdb's copy, which holds only in-frame ones; the method was immunoSEQ multiplex PCR. Counted here are around 180,000 clones, roughly 89% occurring once; the ten biggest clones make up 2% to 2.5%. Sequenced material: PBMCs or T cells enriched from blood (not recorded which). The source is a woman in her thirties or forties with acute COVID-19. Both conserved end residues are part of each CDR3.

v_gene	j_gene	CDR3aa
TRBV7-8	TRBJ2-7	CASSDEAGTGGYEQYF
TRBV7-2	TRBJ2-7	CASSSGLLGYEQYF
TRBV2	TRBJ2-1	CASSVDRGTYNEQFF
TRBV6-1	TRBJ2-7	CASSEAGTGSYEQYF
TRBV24-1	TRBJ2-2	CATSVHRETGELFF
TRBV18	TRBJ1-2	CASSLTPGYYGYTF
TRBV2	TRBJ1-5	CASGPPQHF
TRBV5-1	TRBJ2-7	CASSLAPPGQGYEQYF
TRBV5-1	TRBJ2-3	CASSGTSLADTQYF
TRBV20-1	TRBJ1-1	CSASTGMNTEAFF
TRBV7-8	TRBJ1-4	CASSLRGQFNEKLFF
TRBV7-2	TRBJ2-7	CASSFGTGLYEQYF
TRBV6-1	TRBJ2-3	CASSEALQGAGDTQYF
TRBV5-4	TRBJ2-7	CASSLRTSNEQYF
TRBV28	TRBJ1-4	CASSVSYRDQGEKLFF
TRBV7-2	TRBJ2-3	CASSLEGYRGADTQYF
TRBV6-5	TRBJ2-7	CATKRQAPEEQYF
TRBV10-3	TRBJ2-1	CAISEPGLPYNEQFF